These 28 T cell receptor beta chains were all obtained from the same sample, sequenced in a study of CD8 T cells in Susac syndrome. RNA, at about 0.45 to 1 ug, was reverse transcribed with random hexamers. TCRdb re-called the immunoSEQ multiplex PCR reads through MiXCR, storing one row per CDR3 protein. Of about 210,000 distinct CDR3 sequences in the sample, 95% were seen once. The specimen was CD4+ T cells from PBMCs. These receptors were taken from a human donor with multiple sclerosis.

The gene calls are TRBV20-1 and TRBJ2-3; D perhaps matches TRBD2 (6 bases). V lost 3 bases to trimming and J lost 1 base, with 14 bases between them. The CDR3 extends over 15 amino acids. Germline-derived CDR1 and CDR2 are DFQATT and SNEGSKA (reference sequence). This CDR3 is CSAREGLVGTDTQYF. CDR3 DNA: TGCAGTGCTAGGGAGGGTCTAGTAGGCACAGATACGCAGTATTTT.

The V gene is TRBV7-9, the J gene TRBJ2-3; D remains ambiguous. Germline lookup yields CDR1 SEHNR and CDR2 FQNEAQ (reference sequence). The V end was cut by 4 bases, the J end by 1 base, with 9 bases between. The CDR3 totals 14 residues. The CDR3 spells CASSSSWRTDTQYF. The CDR3 DNA reads TGTGCCAGCAGCTCCTCCTGGCGCACAGATACGCAGTATTTT.

The rearrangement joins TRBV20-1 to TRBJ1-1; 7 bases align to TRBD1. This CDR3 has 15 residues. Looked up from germline, CDR1 is DFQATT and CDR2 is SNEGSKA (reference sequence). CDR3 DNA: TGCAGAGCGGGGACAGTCTCCAGGGGAGGAACTGAAGCTTTCTTT. This sequence encodes CRAGTVSRGGTEAFF.

V usage is TRBV12-3 or TRBV12-4 and J usage is TRBJ1-3; a possible D gene is TRBD1 (5 bases). Deletions cut 0 bases from V and 2 bases from J, with 8 bases between. The CDR3 runs to 15 residues. The CDR3 here is CASSLAGGAGNTIYF. CDR3 nucleotide sequence: TGTGCCAGCAGTTTAGCGGGGGGAGCTGGAAACACCATATATTTT.

The chain uses TRBV30 and TRBJ2-7; 11 bases line up with TRBD1. V lost 1 base, J lost 2 bases, and 1 base stayed unmatched. Germline V gene lookup returns CDR1 GTSNPN and CDR2 SVGIG (reference sequence). The CDR3 spans 14 residues. Here the CDR3 reads CAWSADRGPYEQYF. CDR3 bases: TGTGCCTGGAGTGCGGACAGGGGGCCCTACGAGCAGTACTTC. The entire variable domain, with the rest obtained from reference TRBV30 and TRBJ2-7, is as follows: SQTIHQWPATLVQPVGSPLSLECTVEGTSNPNLYWYRQAAGRGLQLLFYSVGIGQISSEVPQNLSASRPQDRQFILSSKKLLLSDSGFYLCAWSADRGPYEQYFGPGTRLTVT.

The CDR3 DNA reads TGTGCCAGCAGCTCGAGACTAAATTCCGTTCAGTACTTC. Translation gives CASSSRLNSVQYF. The chain carries TRBV5-6 and TRBJ2-4; D may be TRBD2 (5 bases). Trimming stripped 3 bases from V and 11 bases from J, with 15 bases between. Germline V lookup: CDR1 SGHDT, CDR2 YYEEEE. CDR3 length: 13 amino acids.

The rearrangement uses TRBV20-1 and TRBJ2-5, with D possibly being TRBD1 (5 bases). Looked up from germline, CDR1 is DFQATT and CDR2 is SNEGSKA (reference sequence). Deletions cut 5 bases from V and 4 bases from J, with 11 bases between. This CDR3 region has 12 residues. The CDR3 DNA is TGCAGTGCTGACGACAGAAGAGAGACCCAGTACTTC. Its protein is CSADDRRETQYF.

As DNA, the CDR3 is TGTGCCAGCAGCTTAGTCGCGGGGGTTTCCTACGAGCAGTACTTC. It codes for CASSLVAGVSYEQYF. The V call is TRBV11-2, the J call TRBJ2-7; 7 bases are shared with TRBD2. V lost 1 base to trimming and J lost 1 base; unmatched junction nucleotides: 4. Germline CDR1 is SGHAT and CDR2 is FQNNGV. The CDR3 has 15 amino acids. Combining the CDR3 with reference TRBV11-2 and TRBJ2-7 gives the whole variable domain EAGVAQSPRYKIIEKRQSVAFWCNPISGHATLYWYQQILGQGPKLLIQFQNNGVVDDSQLPKDRFSAERLKGVDSTLKIQPAKLEDSAVYLCASSLVAGVSYEQYFGPGTRLTVT.

The chain links TRBV15 to TRBJ2-7; D possibly corresponds to TRBD2 (5 bases). This CDR3 is built from 15 residues. V was trimmed by 1 base and J by 0 bases, leaving 10 bases between them. Germline-derived CDR1 and CDR2 are LNHNV and YYDKDF (reference sequence). The chain's CDR3 is CATSRAGGYSYEQYF. As DNA, the CDR3 is TGTGCCACCAGCAGAGCGGGCGGGTACTCCTACGAGCAGTACTTC.

V and J are TRBV7-9 and TRBJ2-7; TRBD2 matches 11 bases. The V and J ends lost 7 bases and 3 bases, in that order; junction bases with no gene match: 5. The CDR3 contains 14 residues. Per germline, CDR1 SEHNR and CDR2 FQNEAQ (reference sequence). CDR3 in DNA: TGTGCCAGCACCCTACTAGCGGGAGACTACGAGCAGTACTTC. This codes for CASTLLAGDYEQYF.

The V gene is TRBV9, the J gene TRBJ1-1; D not resolved. Trimming took off 1 base at V and 3 bases at J, with 10 bases between the two ends. In germline, CDR1 is SGDLS, CDR2 YYNGEE. This CDR3 contains 14 residues. The CDR3 region has the DNA TGTGCCAGCAGCGTAACCCCACAGTACACTGAAGCTTTCTTT. This translates into CASSVTPQYTEAFF.

The chain has TRBV4-1 and TRBJ2-5, with D perhaps given as TRBD1 or TRBD2 (5 bases each). There are 14 residues in the CDR3. Germline V gene lookup returns CDR1 MGHRA and CDR2 YSYEKL. Between the trimmed V and J ends, which lost 3 bases and 5 bases, there was a span of 13 bases. The CDR3 nucleotides read TGCGCCAGCAGCCACCCGGGACCTTGGGAGACCCAGTACTTC. This translates into CASSHPGPWETQYF.

This chain links TRBV5-6 with TRBJ1-2; D perhaps matches TRBD1 (5 bases). V dropped 0 bases and J dropped 10 bases, with 7 bases sitting between them. The CDR3 runs to 11 residues. Germline V CDR1 and CDR2: SGHDT, YYEEEE. CDR3 sequence: CASSLGGPYTF. The CDR3 DNA sequence: TGTGCCAGCAGCTTGGGGGGACCCTACACCTTC.

The V and J genes are TRBV3-1 and TRBJ2-3, with 7 bases identical to TRBD1. Germline CDR1 reads LGHDT; CDR2 reads YNNKEL (reference sequence). CDR3 length equals 16 residues. With V trimmed by 3 bases and J by 0 bases, 6 bases remained unmatched. The CDR3 spells CASSQGTVFSTDTQYF. CDR3 bases: TGTGCCAGCAGCCAGGGGACAGTTTTCAGCACAGATACGCAGTATTTT.

This clonotype is a singleton in its sample. The rearrangement uses TRBV4-2 and TRBJ1-2; the match to TRBD1 covers 11 bases. Trimming removed 1 base from V and 8 bases from J; junction bases left unmatched: 12. CDR1 is LGHNA, CDR2 YNFKEQ, per germline. The CDR3 is 17 amino acids. CDR3 sequence (DNA): TGTGCCAGCAGCCAAGCCGGCATAGGACAGGGGGCGCGAGGCTACACCTTC. Residues: CASSQAGIGQGARGYTF.

The rearrangement joins TRBV28 to TRBJ2-5; 9 bases match TRBD1. J was trimmed by 9 bases and V by 7 bases; bases with no gene match: 9. The length of the CDR3 is 13 residues. Germline V CDR1 and CDR2: MDHEN, SYDVKM. For the CDR3, the DNA is TGTGCCAGCACGGTGGACAGGGGCTTGGCCCAGTACTTC. Residues: CASTVDRGLAQYF.

The chain carries TRBV20-1 and TRBJ2-1, with TRBD2 identical over 10 bases. The CDR3 is 13 residues long. The V segment lost 8 bases and the J segment 3 bases; nucleotides outside the gene matches: 4. The germline CDR1 and CDR2 sequences are DFQATT and SNEGSKA (reference sequence). The CDR3 coding sequence is TGCAGTATTACTAGCGGGGTCTACAATGAGCAGTTCTTC. It is translated as CSITSGVYNEQFF.

As for this clonotype: A junction end diverges from the germline sequence, so it may reflect a read error. V usage is TRBV30 and J usage is TRBJ2-5, with D hard to call. This CDR3 is 14 amino acids long. Germline lookup yields CDR1 GTSNPN and CDR2 SVGIG (reference sequence). CDR3 sequence reads: CAWSPDTIQEPQYF. The CDR3 coding sequence is TGTGCCTGGAGTCCAGACACTATACAAGAGCCCCAGTACTTC. Full variable domain (remainder filled in from reference TRBV30 and TRBJ2-5): SQTIHQWPATLVQPVGSPLSLECTVEGTSNPNLYWYRQAAGRGLQLLFYSVGIGQISSEVPQNLSASRPQDRQFILSSKKLLLSDSGFYLCAWSPDTIQEPQYFGPGTRLLVL.

V and J are TRBV29-1 and TRBJ2-7, with TRBD1 identical over 9 bases. CDR1 is SQVTM and CDR2 is ANQGSEA in the germline V gene. This CDR3 contains 13 residues. The ends lost 7 bases at V and 5 bases at J; junction bases unmatched: 9. In nucleotides, the CDR3 is TGCAGCGGACGACGTGGGACAGGGAACGAGCAGTACTTC. Translation gives CSGRRGTGNEQYF.

The rearrangement uses TRBV27 and TRBJ2-1; D remains ambiguous. Germline CDR1 MNHEY, CDR2 SMNVEV (reference sequence). CDR3 size: 11 residues. The V and J ends lost 5 bases and 10 bases respectively, with 9 bases between them. Written as DNA, the CDR3 is TGTGCCAGCAGTAAAAAGGCGGAGCAGTTCTTC. This translates into CASSKKAEQFF.

The chain uses TRBV5-4 and TRBJ1-4, with 7 bases identical to TRBD1. V was pared by 1 base and J by 7 bases, with 10 bases of the junction left unmatched. The CDR3 spans 16 residues. Germline V gives CDR1 SGHNT, CDR2 YYREEE (reference sequence). Written as DNA, the CDR3 is TGTGCCAGCAGCTTGTTAGGTGGGACAGTCAGTGAAAAACTGTTTTTT. Its translation: CASSLLGGTVSEKLFF.

The chain carries TRBV29-1 and TRBJ1-2; D might be TRBD1 (6 bases). The V gene's germline CDR1 is SQVTM and CDR2 ANQGSEA. This CDR3 has 16 residues. Trimming left V 7 bases short and J 6 bases short, with 27 bases between. This chain's CDR3 is CSALRDTGGVPNGYTF. DNA for the CDR3: TGCAGCGCCCTCCGGGACACAGGTGGGGTCCCTAATGGCTACACCTTC.

The V and J genes are TRBV6-5 and TRBJ1-2; 7 bases are shared with TRBD1. The V gene's germline CDR1 is MNHEY and CDR2 SVGAGI. V lost 7 bases, J lost 4 bases, and 6 bases stayed unmatched. CDR3 length equals 13 residues. CDR3 sequence reads: CASTNRGFYGYTF. CDR3 coding DNA: TGTGCCAGCACTAACAGGGGTTTCTATGGCTACACCTTC.

The chain links TRBV27 to TRBJ2-3; 8 bases match TRBD2. CDR1 and CDR2 from the germline V gene are MNHEY and SMNVEV (reference sequence). The V gene end was trimmed by 3 bases and the J gene end by 3 bases; junction bases not matched to a gene: 11. CDR3 size: 17 residues. The CDR3 DNA reads as TGTGCCAGCAGTTTCTCAAGTAGCGGGAAACGGACAGATACGCAGTATTTT. Protein sequence: CASSFSSSGKRTDTQYF.

This sequence joins TRBV9 and TRBJ2-2; D possibly uses TRBD1 or TRBD2 (5 bases each). The CDR3 covers 14 residues. V dropped 4 bases and J dropped 7 bases, with 14 bases sitting between them. The germline V gene encodes CDR1 SGDLS and CDR2 YYNGEE. This chain's CDR3 is CASSTRGRGGELFF. CDR3 DNA sequence: TGTGCCAGCAGCACACGGGGCAGAGGCGGGGAGCTGTTTTTT.

This chain joins TRBV6-1 and TRBJ2-7; 8 bases agree with TRBD1. Germline V gives CDR1 MNHNS, CDR2 SASEGT. The CDR3 spans 14 residues. Germline trimming cut 5 bases from V and 3 bases from J; bases unmatched to any gene: 6. The CDR3 DNA follows: TGTGCCAGCAGTTGGACAGGGATTAACTACGAGCAGTACTTC. Its translation: CASSWTGINYEQYF.

This rearrangement joins TRBV5-1 to TRBJ2-3; D is ambiguous. Germline V gene data show CDR1 as SGHRS and CDR2 as YFSETQ. With 4 bases removed from V and 2 bases from J, the gap between germline ends came to 11 bases. The CDR3 runs 14 residues. CDR3 residues: CASSLKIPTDTQYF. The CDR3, as DNA: TGCGCCAGCAGCCTTAAGATCCCCACAGATACGCAGTATTTT.

This rearrangement joins TRBV2 to TRBJ1-5, with TRBD1 matching over 7 bases. The CDR3 is made up of 13 amino acids. Germline lookup yields CDR1 SNHLY and CDR2 FYNNEI. Trimming cost V 5 bases and J 7 bases; bases outside gene matches: 5. CDR3 sequence reads: CASSRDRAQPQHF. CDR3 bases: TGTGCCAGCAGTCGCGACAGGGCACAGCCCCAGCATTTT.